The rows below give T cell receptor beta chains drawn from one sample of a study of T cell changes during pregnancy in multiple sclerosis. Sequencing used immunoSEQ multiplex PCR; TCRdb keeps in-frame clones, though not all of them. The table lists tens of thousands of clones, 94% of them singletons. The sequencing here drew on CD4+ T cells from peripheral blood mononuclear cells, taken after pregnancy. The receptors come from a female donor with multiple sclerosis, enrolled in a pregnancy study. CDR3s include the opening cysteine and the closing phenylalanine or tryptophan.

TRBJ2-1 | TRBV7-7 | CASSLRAGGPNEQFF
TRBJ2-2 | TRBV5-8 | CASSPDRPNTGELFF
TRBJ2-4 | TRBV5-1 | CASSLRGTTLAKNIQYF
TRBJ2-4 | TRBV5-6 | CASSFPGQRNIQYF
TRBJ1-5 | TRBV18 | CASSPGRNQPQHF
TRBJ2-2 | TRBV19 | CASSIDRGSGDTGELFF
TRBJ2-7 | TRBV6-5 | CASSYRDRSGEQYF
TRBJ1-4 | TRBV6-5 | CASSSTGGSNEKLFF
TRBJ1-4 | TRBV5-1 | CASSPGGPEKLFF
NA | TRBV27 | CASSLDSPLGEQYF
TRBJ2-3 | TRBV7-3 | CASSHGTPGDTQYF
TRBJ1-2 | TRBV10-3 | CAISDTIRSYGYTF
TRBJ1-2 | TRBV28 | CASRGTVYGYTF
TRBJ2-1 | TRBV7-3 | CASSAGQGHWGEQFF
TRBJ2-3 | TRBV23-1 | CASSQSGTVSDTQYF
TRBJ1-3 | TRBV7-9 | CASSPPVNSPRLEGNTIYF
TRBJ2-5 | TRBV5-1 | CASGERAGGTETQYF
TRBJ2-1 | TRBV23-1 | CASSRTGLDNEQFF
TRBJ2-7 | TRBV5-1 | CASSPTGTGGYEQYF
TRBJ2-5 | TRBV5-1 | CASSLEMGQGRLKPFQETQYF
TRBJ2-1 | TRBV27 | CASRQGLAGGAYNEQFF
TRBJ2-7 | TRBV27 | CASSDSGASSYEQYF
TRBJ2-5 | TRBV10-3 | CAISESGREGTQYF
TRBJ2-7 | TRBV6-5 | CASRNGGGYEQYF
TRBJ2-7 | TRBV5-5 | CASSYGVAQGAGEQYF
TRBJ1-1 | TRBV19 | CASLLGAEAFF
TRBJ1-1 | TRBV20-1 | CSAGHDTEAFF
TRBJ2-2 | TRBV18 | CASSPRANTGELFF
TRBJ2-3 | TRBV27 | CASSYLGTDTQYF
TRBJ2-3 | TRBV29-1 | CSVDLGQTQYF
TRBJ1-4 | TRBV15 | CATSRERQSNEKLFF
TRBJ2-2 | TRBV28 | CASSWLLAGDTGELFF
TRBJ2-3 | TRBV9 | CASSAAGLAGRIDTQYF
TRBJ1-1 | TRBV10-2 | CASQGGGGEAFF
TRBJ2-3 | TRBV9 | CASSSGLAASRTDTQYF
TRBJ2-4 | TRBV7-2 | CASSRNPGQGNIQYF
TRBJ1-2 | TRBV7-2 | CASSPDSVISIGGYTF
TRBJ1-2 | TRBV30 | CAWSPAGYGYTF
TRBJ2-2 | TRBV18 | CASSYLGGTGELFF
TRBJ2-3 | TRBV19 | CASSIVLGHPGADTQYF
TRBJ1-5 | TRBV1 | CTSSPQGPTSNQPQHF
TRBJ1-1 | TRBV30 | CAWRFLRDRGTEAFF
TRBJ2-7 | TRBV5-1 | CASSLDGGPGEQYF
TRBJ2-7 | TRBV5-1 | CASSPLEGSYEQYF
TRBJ2-1 | TRBV28 | CASRAAYNEQFF
TRBJ2-3 | TRBV4-2 | CASSQGWTDTQYF
TRBJ2-7 | TRBV5-1 | CASTPMTSGSYKQYF
TRBJ2-2 | TRBV29-1 | CSVGRGLAGTGELFF
NA | TRBV5-1 | CASSLDGQWAYEQYF
TRBJ2-1 | TRBV9 | CASSVEASEHYNEQFF
TRBJ2-7 | TRBV28 | CASSLPRSQGIGYEQYF
TRBJ2-1 | TRBV2 | CASKPGTGTYNEQFF
TRBJ1-2 | TRBV27 | CASSPQGGYGYTF
TRBJ2-2 | TRBV10-2 | CASRDRPYTGELFF
TRBJ2-2 | TRBV2 | CASSTTRNTGELFF
TRBJ2-7 | TRBV27 | CASSLSPTARNIQGEQYF
TRBJ2-2 | TRBV10-3 | CAISESAGQAGELFF
TRBJ2-1 | TRBV9 | CASSAVQRRSSYNEQFF
TRBJ2-3 | TRBV18 | CASSRTGSTSTTDTQYF
TRBJ2-3 | TRBV18 | CASSLPLRTSSGTDTQYF